This T cell receptor beta chain was observed in a study of T cells in Graves' hyperthyroidism and ophthalmopathy (dated by TCRdb to about 2019). Broadly, across the study: Peripheral blood was collected at initial diagnosis, before any treatment. An independent validation cohort of under 20 hyperthyroidism patients and 17 patients who later progressed to ophthalmopathy tested prospective prediction of ophthalmopathy. According to the paper, TCR Vbeta CDR3 sequencing was carried out on 135 peripheral blood samples, which came from more than 40 ophthalmopathy, 70 to 80 hyperthyroidism and roughly 17 progressor patients. The 75 to 100 discovery patients were randomly divided into training and test sets at a 7:3 ratio. Once sampling was done, hyperthyroidism patients were given methimazole at a starting dose of 30 mg daily, whereas ophthalmopathy patients were given high-dose intravenous methylprednisolone. A discovery cohort of about a hundred patients, fewer than 50 with Graves' ophthalmopathy and approximately 60 with stable Graves' hyperthyroidism, was used to find distinguishing TCR V-J signatures. In roughly six Graves' hyperthyroidism patients, the study also compared T-cell repertoires from thyroid tissue with T-cell repertoires from blood. The paper as a whole reports these results and caveats: No statistical method was used to set the sample size in advance, and investigators knew the group allocation. A model built on a 13 V-J signature distinguished ophthalmopathy from stable hyperthyroidism, reaching 85% to 90% sensitivity and about 81% specificity in cross-validation and 80%/75% in testing. Blood samples also contained most of the expanded thyroid clonotypes (frequency above 0.001), which suggests that blood repertoires may reflect thyroid immune responses. In validation, progression to ophthalmopathy was predicted by the model with roughly 71% sensitivity and 72% to 85% specificity, a median of 6.5 months before onset.

TCR beta CDR3 regions were amplified from RNA transcripts. The first round of RT-PCR for the TCR CDR3 was performed with the HTBI primer set and the Qiagen OneStep RT-PCR kit. Libraries were constructed in a second round of multiplex PCR, after which size selection and purification were performed. Paired-end sequencing of the libraries was performed with 100 bp reads on an Illumina HiSeq2000. For the original study's pipeline: SOAPnuke was used to process the raw data, removing reads that contained adapters or uncalled bases, had a mean Phred below 15, or lacked an exact match to the constant primer or identifier. COPE v1.2.5 was used to merge high-quality paired reads, and clonotypes were defined as unique nucleotide sequences. MiTCR v1.1 was used to align the clonotypes against IMGT TRBV, TRBD and TRBJ reference segments. Only V-J combinations with frequency above 0.0001, covering 99% to 99.2% of repertoires, were analysed. The TCS score was defined as the ratio of F50 (clonal expansion) to E x V (chaos), calculated using BLOSUM62-based TCRdist between CDR3 peptides within each V-J. Welch's t-statistics and random forest reduced 514 V-J features to roughly 13, which were used in a naive Bayes classifier (R e1071). TCRdb's own reprocessing of the public reads used fastp at Q25 and MiXCR and kept productive beta chains. Rows are unified per CDR3 protein, each entry keeping the most common DNA and genes. TCRdb's processing, not the study's, gives the V and J calls here. In this sample the table shows hundreds of thousands of distinct CDR3 sequences, around 15% of which occur a single time. The top ten constitute around 4% of the sample.

Inclusive of the bounding cysteine and phenylalanine, the CDR3 is 13 residues long. Only CDR3 DNA remains: 39 bases, in frame from the first base. CDR1 and CDR2 are drawn from the germline V gene (reference sequence): WNHNN, SYGVQD. Germline trimming amounts to 10 bases on V and 5 bases on J, with 8 as the count of junction bases outside the gene matches. Stable Graves' hyperthyroidism was defined as the absence of progression to ophthalmopathy over 18 months of follow-up. Hyperthyroidism patients were newly diagnosed, with disease duration under 2 months, and aged 18 to 65 years. Any patient with an uncontrolled infection, another autoimmune disease, pregnancy or lactation was excluded. Diagnoses relied on clinical symptoms, serum thyroxine and TRAb, thyroid ultrasound and orbital computed tomography. PBMCs were separated from over 9 ml of fresh peripheral blood using Ficoll-Paque density gradient centrifugation. Trizol reagent was used to extract total RNA, and RNA quality was then checked on an Agilent 2100 Bioanalyzer.

The sample holds a few counts of this clonotype. Its antigen has not been determined. No clone much larger than this one lies a single base away; base qualities are absent. The TCR sequence derives from a woman aged 25 to 39 with Graves' hyperthyroidism. The specimen sequenced was blood. The V and J segments used are TRBV10-1 and TRBJ2-7, and TRBD1 aligns with 10 junction nucleotides. The DNA sequence reads TGCGCCATAAGGAGGGACAGGGGAAACGAGCAGTACTTC. It codes for CAIRRDRGNEQYF.